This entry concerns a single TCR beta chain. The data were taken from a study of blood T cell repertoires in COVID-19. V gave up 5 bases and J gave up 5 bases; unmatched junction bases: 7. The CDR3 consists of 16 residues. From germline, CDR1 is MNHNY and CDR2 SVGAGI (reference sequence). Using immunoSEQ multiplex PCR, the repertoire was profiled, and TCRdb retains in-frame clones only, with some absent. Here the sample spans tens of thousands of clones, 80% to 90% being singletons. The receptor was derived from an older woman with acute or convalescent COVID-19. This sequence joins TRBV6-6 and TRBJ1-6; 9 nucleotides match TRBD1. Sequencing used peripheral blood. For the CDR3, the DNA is TGTGCCAGCAGTAAACCCGGGACAGGGAATAATTCACCCCTCCACTTT. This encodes CASSKPGTGNNSPLHF.